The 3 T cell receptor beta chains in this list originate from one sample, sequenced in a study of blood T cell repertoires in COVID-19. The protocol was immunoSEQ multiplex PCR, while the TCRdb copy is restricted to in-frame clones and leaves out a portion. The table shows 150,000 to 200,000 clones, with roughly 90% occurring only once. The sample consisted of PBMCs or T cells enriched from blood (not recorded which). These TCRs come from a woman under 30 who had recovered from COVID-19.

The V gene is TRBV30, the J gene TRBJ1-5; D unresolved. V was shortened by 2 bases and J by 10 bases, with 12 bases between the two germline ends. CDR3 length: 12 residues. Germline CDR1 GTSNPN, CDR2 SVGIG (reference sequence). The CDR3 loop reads CAWSFQLGPQHF. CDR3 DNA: TGTGCCTGGAGTTTCCAACTAGGACCCCAGCATTTT.

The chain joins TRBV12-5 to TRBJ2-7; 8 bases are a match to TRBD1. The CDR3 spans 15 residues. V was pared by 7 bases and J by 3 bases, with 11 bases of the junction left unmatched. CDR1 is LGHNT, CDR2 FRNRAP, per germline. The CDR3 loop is CASANDRGGNYEQYF. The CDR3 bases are TGTGCTAGTGCCAACGACAGGGGAGGTAACTACGAGCAGTACTTC.

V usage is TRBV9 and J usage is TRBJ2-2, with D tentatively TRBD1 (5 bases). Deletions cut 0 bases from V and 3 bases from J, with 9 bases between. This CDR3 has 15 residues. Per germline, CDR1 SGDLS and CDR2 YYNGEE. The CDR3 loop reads CASSVGRGYTGELFF. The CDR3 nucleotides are TGTGCCAGCAGCGTAGGAAGGGGATACACCGGGGAGCTGTTTTTT.